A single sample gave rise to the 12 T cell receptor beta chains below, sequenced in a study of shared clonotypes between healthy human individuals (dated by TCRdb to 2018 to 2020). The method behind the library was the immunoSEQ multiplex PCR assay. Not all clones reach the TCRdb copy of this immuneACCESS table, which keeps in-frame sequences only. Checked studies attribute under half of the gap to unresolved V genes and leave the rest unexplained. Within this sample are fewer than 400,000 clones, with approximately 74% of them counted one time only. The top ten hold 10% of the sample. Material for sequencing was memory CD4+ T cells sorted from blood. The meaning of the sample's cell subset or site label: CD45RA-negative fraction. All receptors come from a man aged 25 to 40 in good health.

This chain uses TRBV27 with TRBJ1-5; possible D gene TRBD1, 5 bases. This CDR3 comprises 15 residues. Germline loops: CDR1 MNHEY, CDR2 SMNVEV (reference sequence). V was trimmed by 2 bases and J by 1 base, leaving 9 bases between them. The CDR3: CASSLQGLSNQPQHF. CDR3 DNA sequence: TGTGCCAGCAGTTTACAGGGATTAAGCAATCAGCCCCAGCATTTT.

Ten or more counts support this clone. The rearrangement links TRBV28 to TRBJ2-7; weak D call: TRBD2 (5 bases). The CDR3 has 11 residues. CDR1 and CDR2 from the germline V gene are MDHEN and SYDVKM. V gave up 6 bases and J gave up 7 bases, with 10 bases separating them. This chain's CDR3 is CASSNRREQYF. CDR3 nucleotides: TGTGCCAGCAGCAATAGGAGGGAGCAGTACTTC.

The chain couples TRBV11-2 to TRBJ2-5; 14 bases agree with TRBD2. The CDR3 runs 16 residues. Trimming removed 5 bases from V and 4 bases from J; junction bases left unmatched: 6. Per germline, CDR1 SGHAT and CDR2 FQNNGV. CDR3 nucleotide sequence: TGTGCCAGCAGCAAAACGGGACTAGCGGGAGTAGAGACCCAGTACTTC. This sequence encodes CASSKTGLAGVETQYF.

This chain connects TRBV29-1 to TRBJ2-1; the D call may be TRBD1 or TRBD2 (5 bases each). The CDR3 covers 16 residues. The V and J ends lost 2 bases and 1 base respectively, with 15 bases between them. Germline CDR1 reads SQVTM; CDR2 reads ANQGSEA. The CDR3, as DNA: TGCAGCGTTGAAACTAGGGGCCAGGGATCCTACAATGAGCAGTTCTTC. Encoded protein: CSVETRGQGSYNEQFF.

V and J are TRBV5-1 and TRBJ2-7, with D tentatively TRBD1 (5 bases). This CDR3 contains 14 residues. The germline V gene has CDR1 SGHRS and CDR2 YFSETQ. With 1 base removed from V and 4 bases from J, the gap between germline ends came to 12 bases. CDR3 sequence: CASSLRQTSYEQYF. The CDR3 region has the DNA TGCGCCAGCAGCTTGCGACAGACCTCTTACGAGCAGTACTTC.

The DNA of the CDR3 is TGCGCCAGCAGCCTGACACCGGGACAGGGGACCTACGAGCAGTACTTC. It translates to CASSLTPGQGTYEQYF. This sequence joins TRBV4-3 and TRBJ2-7; 10 positions agree with TRBD1. Losses at the gene ends were 4 bases for V and 2 bases for J; bases not matched to a gene: 8. Germline V gene data show CDR1 as LGHNA and CDR2 as YSLEER. This CDR3 is built from 16 residues.

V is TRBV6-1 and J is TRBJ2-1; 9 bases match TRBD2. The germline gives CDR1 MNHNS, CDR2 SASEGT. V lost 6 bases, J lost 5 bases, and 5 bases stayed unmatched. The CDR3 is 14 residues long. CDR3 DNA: TGTGCCAGCAGGCGACTAGCGGACAACAATGAGCAGTTCTTC. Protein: CASRRLADNNEQFF.

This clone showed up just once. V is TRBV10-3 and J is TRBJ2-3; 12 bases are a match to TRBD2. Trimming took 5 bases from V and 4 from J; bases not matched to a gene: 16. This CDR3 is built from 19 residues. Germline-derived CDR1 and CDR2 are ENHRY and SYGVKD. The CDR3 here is CAISLTGTPGLAGPDTQYF. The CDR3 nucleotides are TGTGCCATCAGTCTGACCGGGACTCCAGGACTAGCGGGGCCAGATACGCAGTATTTT.

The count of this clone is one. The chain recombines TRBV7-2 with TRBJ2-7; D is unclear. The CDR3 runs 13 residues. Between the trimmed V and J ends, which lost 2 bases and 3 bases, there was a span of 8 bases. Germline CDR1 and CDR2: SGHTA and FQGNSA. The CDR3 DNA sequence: TGTGCCAGCAGCTTACAGGCGTACTACGAGCAGTACTTC. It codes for CASSLQAYYEQYF.

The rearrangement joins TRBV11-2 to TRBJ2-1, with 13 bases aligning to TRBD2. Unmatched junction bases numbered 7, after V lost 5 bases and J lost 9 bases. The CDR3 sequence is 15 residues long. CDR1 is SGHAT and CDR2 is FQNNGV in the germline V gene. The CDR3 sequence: CASSPGLAGASEQFF. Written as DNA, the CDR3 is TGTGCCAGCAGCCCCGGACTAGCGGGAGCAAGTGAGCAGTTCTTC.

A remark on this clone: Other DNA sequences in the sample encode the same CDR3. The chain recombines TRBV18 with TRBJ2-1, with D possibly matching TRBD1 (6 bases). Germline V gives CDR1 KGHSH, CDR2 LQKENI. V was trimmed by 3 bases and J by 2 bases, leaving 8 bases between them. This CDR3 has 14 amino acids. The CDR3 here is CASSPDRTYNEQFF. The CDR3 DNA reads TGTGCCAGCTCACCGGACAGAACCTACAATGAGCAGTTCTTC.

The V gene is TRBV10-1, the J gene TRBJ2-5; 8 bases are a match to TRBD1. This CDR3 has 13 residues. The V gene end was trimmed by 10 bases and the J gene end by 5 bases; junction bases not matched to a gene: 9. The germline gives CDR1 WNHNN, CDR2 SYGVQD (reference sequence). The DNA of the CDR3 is TGCGCCACCTCGACAGGGGTAGTTGAGACCCAGTACTTC. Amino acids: CATSTGVVETQYF.